The entry below gives a single TCR beta chain sequence along with its context. These data originate in a study of blood T cell repertoires in COVID-19. Study at large: The samples span acute and convalescent COVID-19 from the United States, Italy and Spain. The cDNA or gDNA used as material had been derived from T cells, B-cell-depleted T cells, or PBMCs.

Original processing notes: Estimation of nucleated cell counts was performed using reference gene primer amplification. Assay used: immunoSEQ multiplex PCR; TCRdb lists only in-frame clones, some missing. V and J calls plus clone size are reproduced from that table; the DNA served to infer D and trimming. The repertoire holds about 11,000 clones, with 85% to 90% as singletons. V lost 5 bases to trimming and J lost 4 bases; unmatched junction nucleotides: 17. CDR1 and CDR2 from the germline V gene are SGHTA and FQGTGA. The CDR3 covers 18 residues. Sequences were obtained from peripheral blood. J is TRBJ2-7 and V is TRBV7-3; 10 bases agree with TRBD1. The source is a human donor in a cohort sampled during active COVID-19. The CDR3 is CASSLIPGTGETQYEQYF. In nucleotides, the CDR3 is TGTGCCAGCAGCCTGATCCCCGGGACAGGGGAGACTCAGTACGAGCAGTACTTC.